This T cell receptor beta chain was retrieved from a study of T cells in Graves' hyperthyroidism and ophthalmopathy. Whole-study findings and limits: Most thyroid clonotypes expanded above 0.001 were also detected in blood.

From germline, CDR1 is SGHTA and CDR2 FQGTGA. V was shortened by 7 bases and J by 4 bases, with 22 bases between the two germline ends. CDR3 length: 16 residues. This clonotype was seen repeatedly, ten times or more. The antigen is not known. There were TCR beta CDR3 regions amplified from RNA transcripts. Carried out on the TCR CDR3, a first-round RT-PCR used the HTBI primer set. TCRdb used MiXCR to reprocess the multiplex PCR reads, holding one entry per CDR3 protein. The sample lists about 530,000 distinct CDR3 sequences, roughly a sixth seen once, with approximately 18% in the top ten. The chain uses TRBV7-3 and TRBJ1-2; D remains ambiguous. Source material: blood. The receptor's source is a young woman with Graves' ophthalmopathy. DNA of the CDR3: TGTGCCAGCAACCTTGACGGGTACCATCTCGCCTATGGCTACACCTTC. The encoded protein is CASNLDGYHLAYGYTF.